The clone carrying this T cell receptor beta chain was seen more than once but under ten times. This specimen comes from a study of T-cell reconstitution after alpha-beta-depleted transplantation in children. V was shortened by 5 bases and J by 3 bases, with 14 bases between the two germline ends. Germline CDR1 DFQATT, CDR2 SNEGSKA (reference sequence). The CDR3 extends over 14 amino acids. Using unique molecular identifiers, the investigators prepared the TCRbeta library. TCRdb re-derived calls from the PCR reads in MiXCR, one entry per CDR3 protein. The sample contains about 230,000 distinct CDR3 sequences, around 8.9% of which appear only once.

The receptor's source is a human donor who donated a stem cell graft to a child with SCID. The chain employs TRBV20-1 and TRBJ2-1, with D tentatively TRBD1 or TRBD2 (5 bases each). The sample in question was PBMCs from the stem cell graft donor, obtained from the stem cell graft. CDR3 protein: CSAGHRGIYNEQFF. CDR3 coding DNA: TGCAGTGCTGGACACAGAGGGATCTACAATGAGCAGTTCTTC.